Presented here are 15 T cell receptor beta chains from one specimen sequenced in a study of control samples from healthy donors and cancer patients. Method: immunoSEQ multiplex PCR; TCRdb's copy keeps in-frame clones and lacks some. The profile shows about 98,000 clones, approximately 82% of them singletons. Sequences were obtained from blood. These receptors all stem from a man aged 55 to 70 in good health.

This clone was seen a few times. V and J are TRBV30 and TRBJ1-5; 8 nucleotides agree with TRBD1. The germline CDR1 and CDR2 sequences are GTSNPN and SVGIG (reference sequence). V lost 5 bases to trimming and J lost 7 bases; unmatched junction nucleotides: 7. The CDR3 consists of 13 residues. For the CDR3, the DNA is TGTGCCTGGCATCAGGGGGCTGGCCAGCCCCAGCATTTT. Translation gives CAWHQGAGQPQHF. Variable domain in full (rest from reference TRBV30 and TRBJ1-5): SQTIHQWPATLVQPVGSPLSLECTVEGTSNPNLYWYRQAAGRGLQLLFYSVGIGQISSEVPQNLSASRPQDRQFILSSKKLLLSDSGFYLCAWHQGAGQPQHFGDGTRLSIL.

The rearrangement uses TRBV27 and TRBJ2-7; unclear D gene. Germline V gene sequence: CDR1 MNHEY, CDR2 SMNVEV (reference sequence). With 5 bases removed from V and 5 bases from J, the gap between germline ends came to 10 bases. CDR3 length: 12 residues. Written as DNA, the CDR3 is TGTGCCAGCAGTGAATCAGGCGACGAGCAGTACTTC. Translation gives CASSESGDEQYF.

This chain links TRBV10-3 with TRBJ1-4, with D possibly being TRBD1 (5 bases). The V gene's germline CDR1 is ENHRY and CDR2 SYGVKD. The V end was cut by 2 bases, the J end by 8 bases, with 12 bases between. CDR3 size: 14 residues. The chain's CDR3 is CAISELQGGEKLFF. The CDR3 nucleotides are TGTGCCATCAGTGAGCTCCAGGGCGGCGAAAAACTGTTTTTT.

The chain combines TRBV11-2 with TRBJ2-2; D possibly corresponds to TRBD2 (6 bases). V lost 6 bases to trimming and J lost 0 bases, with 20 bases between them. The CDR3 has 18 amino acids. The germline V gene encodes CDR1 SGHAT and CDR2 FQNNGV. The CDR3 sequence: CASRQLRGGRANTGELFF. CDR3 sequence (DNA): TGTGCCAGCAGGCAACTGCGGGGTGGCAGGGCGAACACCGGGGAGCTGTTTTTT.

The CDR3 region is CASSLTSGGNQETQYF. The CDR3 bases are TGTGCCAGCAGCCTGACTAGCGGGGGAAATCAAGAGACCCAGTACTTC. V is TRBV7-3 and J is TRBJ2-5; TRBD2 aligns across 12 bases. The CDR3 has 16 amino acids. The ends lost 5 bases at V and 2 bases at J; junction bases unmatched: 6. Germline V gene data show CDR1 as SGHTA and CDR2 as FQGTGA.

The V call is TRBV20-1, the J call TRBJ1-1, with D unclear. Germline values: CDR1 DFQATT, CDR2 SNEGSKA (reference sequence). The CDR3 covers 11 residues. The V and J ends lost 5 bases and 3 bases respectively, with 7 bases between them. The CDR3 region is CSASPDTEAFF. DNA of the CDR3: TGCAGTGCTTCCCCGGACACTGAAGCTTTCTTT.

The rearrangement links TRBV7-2 to TRBJ2-7, with a possible D match to TRBD2 (6 bases). With 2 bases removed from V and 3 bases from J, the gap between germline ends came to 11 bases. Per the germline V gene, CDR1 is SGHTA and CDR2 is FQGNSA. The CDR3 totals 14 residues. The CDR3 nucleotides are TGTGCCAGCAGCTTATGGCGGGATGGCTACGAGCAGTACTTC. Translation: CASSLWRDGYEQYF.

The genes are TRBV13 and TRBJ2-7; possible D gene TRBD2, 7 bases. The CDR3 loop spans 14 amino acids. Germline lookup yields CDR1 PRHDT and CDR2 FYEKMQ (reference sequence). V was shortened by 1 base and J by 6 bases, with 13 bases between the two germline ends. CDR3 loop: CASSLEGEGPEQYF. Here the CDR3 DNA reads TGTGCCAGCAGCTTAGAGGGGGAGGGCCCCGAGCAGTACTTC.

The rearrangement joins TRBV4-1 to TRBJ1-3; TRBD1 matches 8 bases. CDR1 and CDR2 from the germline V gene are MGHRA and YSYEKL. V was clipped by 2 bases and J by 1 base; unmatched bases: 1. This CDR3 comprises 15 residues. The chain's CDR3 is CASSQQGASGNTIYF. For the CDR3, the DNA is TGCGCCAGCAGCCAACAGGGGGCATCTGGAAACACCATATATTTT.

The chain joins TRBV29-1 to TRBJ1-4; no clear D gene. Trimming shortened V by 4 bases and J by 0 bases, and 12 bases separated the two germline ends. Germline V gene lookup returns CDR1 SQVTM and CDR2 ANQGSEA. CDR3 size: 15 residues. CDR3 nucleotides: TGCAGCGTTGTGGTAGGGCCTGCAACTAATGAAAAACTGTTTTTT. Amino acid sequence: CSVVVGPATNEKLFF.

This rearrangement joins TRBV7-6 to TRBJ2-5, with 11 bases matching TRBD1. The CDR3 runs to 15 residues. Germline V lookup: CDR1 SGHVS, CDR2 FNYEAQ. The ends lost 3 bases at V and 4 bases at J; junction bases unmatched: 4. The CDR3 region is CASSFPGTGGETQYF. As DNA, the CDR3 is TGTGCCAGCAGCTTTCCCGGGACAGGGGGAGAGACCCAGTACTTC.

The V and J genes are TRBV5-4 and TRBJ2-1; possibly TRBD1 or TRBD2 for D (5 bases each). Germline V CDR1 and CDR2: SGHNT, YYREEE (reference sequence). The CDR3 is 15 amino acids. V lost 4 bases and J 0 bases, leaving 11 bases between the germline ends. CDR3 protein: CASSGGRFSYNEQFF. The CDR3 nucleotides read TGTGCCAGCAGCGGGGGACGCTTCTCCTACAATGAGCAGTTCTTC.

This clone was counted between two and nine times. The V and J genes are TRBV4-2 and TRBJ1-2, with 8 bases lining up with TRBD1. Looked up from germline, CDR1 is LGHNA and CDR2 is YNFKEQ. V lost 0 bases, J lost 3 bases, and 6 bases stayed unmatched. The CDR3 is 16 amino acids. CDR3 sequence: CASSQDQRDRYYGYTF. As DNA, the CDR3 is TGTGCCAGCAGCCAAGACCAAAGGGACAGGTACTATGGCTACACCTTC.

The chain carries TRBV6-5 and TRBJ1-6; D perhaps matches TRBD1 (5 bases). There are 16 residues in the CDR3. Germline V gene lookup returns CDR1 MNHEY and CDR2 SVGAGI. Trimming removed 4 bases from V and 10 bases from J, with 20 bases in between. The CDR3 sequence is CASSSLGRSVSSPLHF. In DNA, the CDR3 is TGTGCCAGCAGTTCTCTGGGACGCTCCGTGAGCTCACCCCTCCACTTT.

The chain is built from TRBV4-2 and TRBJ2-1; 8 bases fit TRBD1. V lost 4 bases to trimming and J lost 4 bases; unmatched junction nucleotides: 6. The length of the CDR3 is 15 residues. Germline CDR1 reads LGHNA; CDR2 reads YNFKEQ. CDR3 region: CASSLLNRGYNEQFF. Here the CDR3 DNA reads TGTGCCAGCAGCCTCCTCAACAGGGGGTACAATGAGCAGTTCTTC.